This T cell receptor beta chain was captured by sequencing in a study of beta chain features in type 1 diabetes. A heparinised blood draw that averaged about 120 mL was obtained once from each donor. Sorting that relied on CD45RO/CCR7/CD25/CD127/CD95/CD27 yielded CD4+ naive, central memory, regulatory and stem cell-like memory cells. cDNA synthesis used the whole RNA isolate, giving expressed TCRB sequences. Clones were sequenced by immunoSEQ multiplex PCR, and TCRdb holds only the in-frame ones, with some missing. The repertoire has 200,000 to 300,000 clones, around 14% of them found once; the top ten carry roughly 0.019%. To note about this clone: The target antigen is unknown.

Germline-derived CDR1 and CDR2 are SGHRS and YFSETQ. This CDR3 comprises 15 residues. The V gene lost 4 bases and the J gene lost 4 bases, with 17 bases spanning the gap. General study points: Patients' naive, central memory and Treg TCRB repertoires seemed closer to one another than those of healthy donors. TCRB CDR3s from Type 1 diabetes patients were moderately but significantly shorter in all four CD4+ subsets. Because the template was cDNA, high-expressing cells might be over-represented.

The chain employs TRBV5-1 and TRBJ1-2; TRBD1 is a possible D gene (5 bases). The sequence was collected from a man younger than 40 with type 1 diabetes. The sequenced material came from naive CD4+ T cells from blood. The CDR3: CASSPLGQGGYGYTF. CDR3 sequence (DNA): TGCGCCAGCAGCCCACTCGGGCAGGGAGGCTATGGCTACACCTTC.